The entry that follows covers one TCR beta chain sequence. This sample is drawn from a study of blood T cell repertoires in COVID-19. Study summary: Acute and convalescent COVID-19 specimens originated in the United States, Italy and Spain. T cells, B-cell-depleted T cells, or PBMCs provided the cDNA or gDNA that served as material.

With 0 bases removed from V and 3 bases from J, the gap between germline ends came to 12 bases. CDR1 is SGHNT and CDR2 is YYREEE in the germline V gene (reference sequence). The CDR3 contains 15 residues. The assay was immunoSEQ multiplex PCR, and TCRdb's table has in-frame clones only and misses some. The table lists about 180,000 clones, about 80% of them singletons, with around 14% in the top ten. Participants were aged roughly 18 to 90 years from about two dozen US areas. The specimen was PBMCs or T cells enriched from blood (not recorded which). The clonotype was recovered from a man in his 60s who had been exposed to COVID-19. V and J are TRBV5-4 and TRBJ1-2, with D possibly being TRBD1 (5 bases). In DNA, the CDR3 is TGTGCCAGCAGCTTGGGACGGACAACGGACTATGGCTACACCTTC. It is translated as CASSLGRTTDYGYTF.